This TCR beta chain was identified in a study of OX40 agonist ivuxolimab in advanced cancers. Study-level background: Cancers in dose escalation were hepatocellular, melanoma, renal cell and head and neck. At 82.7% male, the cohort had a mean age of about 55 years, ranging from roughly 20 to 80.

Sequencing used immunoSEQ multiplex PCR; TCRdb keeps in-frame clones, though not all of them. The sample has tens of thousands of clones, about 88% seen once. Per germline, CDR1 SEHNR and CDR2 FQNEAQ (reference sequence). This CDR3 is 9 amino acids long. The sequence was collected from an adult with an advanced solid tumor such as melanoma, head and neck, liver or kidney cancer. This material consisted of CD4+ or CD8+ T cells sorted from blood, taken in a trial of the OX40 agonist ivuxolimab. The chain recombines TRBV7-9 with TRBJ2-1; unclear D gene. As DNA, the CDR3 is TGTGCGGTGGGATATGAGCAGTTCTTC. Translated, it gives CAVGYEQFF.